This T cell receptor (beta chain) was observed in a study of T cell responses to AZD1222 COVID-19 vaccine (dated by TCRdb to about 2021). In the study overall: A total of over 230 trial participants underwent TCR sequencing, of whom around 200 received two doses of AZD1222 and approximately 25 received two doses of the MenACWY control vaccine. Trial participants were enrolled by age into 18-55, 56-69 and 70-plus year subgroups, with approximately 150, 28 and 58 TCR-sequenced participants respectively.

The sample's time point label, in plain terms: about 28 days (+/-7) after the second vaccine dose. AZD1222 recipients with second doses at about 4 weeks or about 12 weeks were pooled, because spike-specific TCR depth and breadth did not differ between schedules. The vaccinee samples were drawn from two UK trials, COV001 and COV002, one of which was a single-blind randomized controlled phase 2/3 trial testing AZD1222 (ChAdOx1 nCoV-19) in healthy adults. Trial participant PBMC samples were collected at day 0 and day 28 after the second dose for TCRbeta chain sequencing. The CDR3 sequence holds 14 residues, the cysteine and phenylalanine included. The kept DNA is CDR3 alone, 42 bases in frame from the first base. From the germline V gene (reference sequence), CDR1 is SGHKS and CDR2 is YYEKEE. The V end gives up 6 bases and the J end 5 bases, leaving 6 bases in the junction not matched to a gene. The study at large found these results: The 56-69-year group was small, and its depth increase did not reach significance, likely because of low power. Participants were mostly white British, with more females than males. The authors suggested clonal diversity may have been underestimated. Because no day 14 peak-response samples were available, the repertoires could be characterized only after the peak T cell response. Nearly half of unique spike-specific TCRs reportedly recognized epitopes outside regions mutated in the B.1.351 and B.1.1.7 variants. Spike-specific TCR breadth and depth rose significantly after two AZD1222 doses compared with day 0 and with MenACWY recipients. The whole spike protein was spanned by vaccine-associated CD4 TCRs, and dominant responses were seen in regions 160-218 and 743-854. Conclusions about previously exposed vaccinees are limited because only six or seven AZD1222 recipients were SARS-CoV-2 seropositive at baseline.

Remarks on this clone: Its antigen target is currently unknown. The record has no base qualities; no much larger clone is one base away.

The CDR3 regions of human TCRbeta chains were analyzed by immunosequencing. The study's processing was this. Repertoire TCRs were checked for matches against a reference library of SARS-CoV-2-specific TCRs that had been generated using the MIRA antigen-specificity platform. Breadth meant the fraction of unique TCRs that were SARS-CoV-2-associated, whereas depth meant the fraction of total T cells that were SARS-CoV-2-associated. Using the MIRA data, each spike-specific TCR was assigned both to the spike region to which the TCR was reactive and to a CD4 or CD8 class. Log10-transformed breadth and depth values were compared by one-way ANOVA with Sidak's multiple comparisons tests. TCRdb took over this immuneACCESS table, retaining in-frame rearrangements with V and J assigned. Such tables are incomplete; in checked studies, under half of the missing clones stem from an unresolved V gene, and the remainder is unexplained. That table is the source of V, J and clone size, and D and trimming were worked out from the DNA. Recorded for this sample are roughly 150,000 clones; roughly 91% of them occurred a single time. The ten largest clones represent around 1.8% of the sample.

Sequencing used peripheral blood, obtained 28 days after the second AZD1222 dose. The clonotype originates from an adult who received the AZD1222 COVID-19 vaccine. The rearranged chain carries TRBV5-5 and TRBJ2-3; a stretch of 10 junction bases matches TRBD1. The nucleotide sequence is given as TGTGCCAGCACCCGGACAGGGGGGGGAGATACGCAGTATTTT. Its protein reads: CASTRTGGGDTQYF.